A selection of T cell receptor beta chains follows, all from one sample in a study of beta chain features in type 1 diabetes. Profiling relied on immunoSEQ multiplex PCR, and the TCRdb table lists in-frame clones only, not all of them. The profile shows more than 550,000 clones, 11% to 15% of them singletons. The sequenced sample was naive CD4+ T cells from blood. The receptor set was obtained from a man between 18 and 29 years old with type 1 diabetes. Both conserved end residues are part of each CDR3. D genes are given only for firm matches. Only some rows state a clone size, as once, few, many or a class for expanded clones.

v_call	j_call	clone_size	d_call	cdr3_nt	cdr3_aa
TRBV7-2	TRBJ2-1	.	.	TGTGCCAGCAGCTTAGCCCCGGGCAATGAGCAGTTCTTC	CASSLAPGNEQFF
TRBV7-9	TRBJ1-1	few	TRBD1	TGTGCCAGCAGCTTGACAGGGGTGGGCACTGAAGCTTTCTTT	CASSLTGVGTEAFF
TRBV5-4	TRBJ2-1	few	TRBD2	TGTGCCAGCACCCTAGGGCGGGAGTCCTACAATGAGCAGTTCTTC	CASTLGRESYNEQFF
TRBV5-1	TRBJ1-5	.	.	TGCGCCAGCAGCTTTTCTGGGGACAATCAGCCCCAGCATTTT	CASSFSGDNQPQHF
TRBV25-1	TRBJ2-5	few	TRBD1	TGTGCCAGCAGTGACGGACAGGGGTCGGAGACCCAGTACTTC	CASSDGQGSETQYF
TRBV9	TRBJ2-3	few	.	TGTGCCAGCAGTCGCGGGGACACAGATACGCAGTATTTT	CASSRGDTDTQYF
TRBV9	TRBJ2-2	.	.	TGTGCCAGCAGCGTAGCGCAGGGAGTAACCGGGGAGCTGTTTTTT	CASSVAQGVTGELFF
TRBV27	TRBJ2-1	.	.	TGTGCCAGCAGCCCAGGGGGGCGCAGCTCCTACAATGAGCAGTTCTTC	CASSPGGRSSYNEQFF
TRBV10-3	TRBJ1-4	few	.	TGTGCCATCAGTGAGTCTGGTGCGGGTGCGAGGAAACTGTTTTTT	CAISESGAGARKLFF
TRBV28	TRBJ2-7	.	.	TGTGCCAGCAGTTCCTCCGGGACACCATCCTACGAGCAGTACTTC	CASSSSGTPSYEQYF
TRBV5-1	TRBJ2-1	.	TRBD1	TGCGCCAGCAGCTTTCCGGGACAGGGGCGGGATGAGCAGTTCTTC	CASSFPGQGRDEQFF
TRBV4-1	TRBJ2-3	.	TRBD2	TGCGCCAGCAGCCACGGACTAGCGGGAGCAGATACGCAGTATTTT	CASSHGLAGADTQYF
TRBV30	TRBJ1-1	few	.	TGTGCCTGGAGTGTATTAACCGGGGCGAACACTGAAGCTTTCTTT	CAWSVLTGANTEAFF
TRBV2	TRBJ1-2	few	.	TGTGCCAGCAGTGAAGGGGGGAACTATGGCTACACCTTC	CASSEGGNYGYTF
TRBV30	TRBJ1-2	.	.	TGTGCCGGAGGGGTATGGGCTAACTATGGCTACACCTTC	CAGGVWANYGYTF
TRBV30	TRBJ2-7	.	.	TGTGCCTGGGTGATTAGCGGTAGGTCCTACGAGCAGTACTTC	CAWVISGRSYEQYF
TRBV30	TRBJ1-2	few	.	TGTGCCTGGAGTGTATCCGTAGCTTATGGCTACACCTTC	CAWSVSVAYGYTF
TRBV15	TRBJ2-7	.	.	TGTGCCACCAGCAGAGCGGACATTTCCTACGAGCAGTACTTC	CATSRADISYEQYF
TRBV30	TRBJ2-7	.	.	TGTGCCTGGAGTGTACTCGAGGGATTATACGAGCAGTACTTC	CAWSVLEGLYEQYF
TRBV28	TRBJ2-7	.	.	TGTGCCAGCAGTTTATCGGCAGGGAATCACTACGAGCAGTACTTC	CASSLSAGNHYEQYF
TRBV28	TRBJ2-7	.	.	TGTGCCAGCAGCCAACAGGGATACGAGCAGTACTTC	CASSQQGYEQYF
TRBV6-1	TRBJ2-3	few	TRBD1	TGTGCCACCACAGGGGATAGCACAGATACGCAGTATTTT	CATTGDSTDTQYF
TRBV2	TRBJ2-1	.	TRBD2	TGTGCCAGCAGTCAGGGGACTAGCTCCTACAATGAGCAGTTCTTC	CASSQGTSSYNEQFF
TRBV5-4	TRBJ2-3	few	.	TGTGCCAGCAGCGATACGACCAGCACAGATACGCAGTATTTT	CASSDTTSTDTQYF
TRBV27	TRBJ2-1	.	TRBD2	TGTGCCAGCAGTTCTAGCGGGAGGGTGGGTTACAATGAGCAGTTCTTC	CASSSSGRVGYNEQFF
TRBV6-1	TRBJ1-5	.	.	TGTGCCAGCAGTGAGGGGGGGAGCAATCAGCCCCAGCATTTT	CASSEGGSNQPQHF
TRBV30	TRBJ2-3	few	TRBD2	TGTGCCTGGAGAGGACCCAGCGGGGGGGCGGATACGCAGTATTTT	CAWRGPSGGADTQYF
TRBV19	TRBJ2-3	few	.	TGTGCCAGTAGACAGGAGGGAGCAGGGAATGGAGATACGCAGTATTTT	CASRQEGAGNGDTQYF
TRBV27	TRBJ1-2	.	.	TGTGCCAGCAGTTTATCCCAGGGCTCGTACACCTTC	CASSLSQGSYTF
TRBV4-2	TRBJ2-5	.	.	TGTGCCAGCAGCCGGCAGGGATGGGGAGAGACCCAGTACTTC	CASSRQGWGETQYF
TRBV7-6	TRBJ2-5	few	.	TGTGCCAGCAGCTTAGCTTTGGGGTCGGAGACCCAGTACTTC	CASSLALGSETQYF
TRBV19	TRBJ2-5	.	TRBD2	TGTGCCAGTAGTAAACGACTAGCGGGACTTCAAGGGACCCAGTACTTC	CASSKRLAGLQGTQYF
TRBV18	TRBJ2-7	.	TRBD2	TGTGCCAGCTCACACCCGGGGAAAGCGGGAGCTATCGAGCAGTACTTC	CASSHPGKAGAIEQYF
TRBV11-2	TRBJ2-7	.	.	TGTGCCAGGGGACGGATAAGCTACGAGCAGTACTTC	CARGRISYEQYF
TRBV28	TRBJ1-1	few	.	TGTGCCAGCAGTCTCCAGGACAGGAACACTGAAGCTTTCTTT	CASSLQDRNTEAFF
TRBV4-3	TRBJ1-6	few	.	TGCGCCAGCAGCCAAGTTCAGACTAATTCACCCCTCCACTTT	CASSQVQTNSPLHF
TRBV4-2	TRBJ2-1	.	TRBD2	TGTGCCAGCAGCCAAGAGACTAGCATGGGTGATGAGCAGTTCTTC	CASSQETSMGDEQFF
TRBV13	TRBJ2-7	few	.	TGTGCCAGCAGCCGTGGGAGCACTGGTTACGAGCAGTACTTC	CASSRGSTGYEQYF
TRBV7-9	TRBJ2-5	few	TRBD1	TGTGCCAGCAGCATCGCGAGGGGGCGAGAGACCCAGTACTTC	CASSIARGRETQYF
TRBV30	TRBJ2-7	.	TRBD2	TGTGCCTCAATTCGACGGGGGGGACACTCCTACGAGCAGTACTTC	CASIRRGGHSYEQYF
TRBV7-8	TRBJ1-5	few	.	TGTGCCAGCAGCTTCCAAATAAGCAATCAGCCCCAGCATTTT	CASSFQISNQPQHF
TRBV4-2	TRBJ1-6	.	TRBD1	TGTGCCAGCAGCCAAGATTGGGACAGGGGTGATTCACCCCTCCACTTT	CASSQDWDRGDSPLHF
TRBV9	TRBJ2-5	.	TRBD2	TGTGCCAGCAGCGTAGGGCGGGGTAGCGGGGACCGGGAGACCCAGTACTTC	CASSVGRGSGDRETQYF
TRBV30	TRBJ1-6	few	.	TGTGCCTGGAGTGTTGGGGTCTATAATTCACCCCTCCACTTT	CAWSVGVYNSPLHF
TRBV28	TRBJ2-3	.	.	TGTGCCAGCAGTTTGGGCGGGGAGTCCCACATATCGCAGTATTTT	CASSLGGESHISQYF
TRBV5-4	TRBJ1-1	few	.	TGTGCCAGCAGCTTGACGACAGGCATGAACACTGAAGCTTTCTTT	CASSLTTGMNTEAFF
TRBV7-6	TRBJ1-1	.	.	TGTGCCAGCAGCGGCAGAGGGGTAACTGAAGCTTTCTTT	CASSGRGVTEAFF
TRBV29-1	TRBJ1-1	.	.	TGCAGCGTTGGGAATGTGGGGAACACTGAAGCTTTCTTT	CSVGNVGNTEAFF
TRBV6-4	TRBJ1-1	.	.	TGTGCCAGCAGGAAAAATAGCCAACTGAACACTGAAGCTTTCTTT	CASRKNSQLNTEAFF
TRBV18	TRBJ2-7	.	.	TGTGCCAGCTCACCACCCTTTTCCCGGGAAATGGTCGGGCAGTACTTC	CASSPPFSREMVGQYF
TRBV29-1	TRBJ2-7	.	TRBD1	TGCAGCGTTGGGGAAACAGGGGGCTACGAGCAGTACTTC	CSVGETGGYEQYF
TRBV6-5	TRBJ1-6	.	.	TGTGCCAGCAGTTACGGTGAGGGTGGTTCACCCCTCCACTTT	CASSYGEGGSPLHF
TRBV19	TRBJ2-1	.	.	TGTGCCAGTAGTATCGCGGGTGGCTCCTACAATGAGCAGTTCTTC	CASSIAGGSYNEQFF
TRBV29-1	TRBJ1-1	few	.	TGCAGCGTTGAAGCCAGGGACACTGAAGCTTTCTTT	CSVEARDTEAFF
TRBV30	TRBJ2-3	.	.	TGTGCCTGGAGTGGTTTCCTACTTGGTACGCAGTATTTT	CAWSGFLLGTQYF